This T cell receptor (beta chain) was documented in a study of T-cell memory formation after mild COVID-19. Study-wide findings and caveats: CD4+ clones that contracted lay mainly in CM and EM; CD8+ ones lay in EMRA. Proof of SARS-CoV-2 specificity was absent for the second-wave clones that crested on day 37.

This clonotype was picked up one time. Its antigen remains unidentified. The CDR3 sequence is 13 residues long. CDR1 and CDR2 from the germline V gene are DFQATT and SNEGSKA (reference sequence). Trimming cost V 3 bases and J 5 bases, with 13 bases left between them. 5'RACE primed at constant segments yielded TCR alpha and TCR beta cDNA libraries bearing sample barcodes and UMIs. MiXCR, run by TCRdb on the 5' RACE reads, gives a single entry per CDR3 protein. The table shows hundreds of thousands of distinct CDR3 sequences, with around 27% occurring only once. The sample taken for sequencing was PBMCs or a T cell subset sorted from them (not recorded which). The chain joins TRBV20-1 to TRBJ2-5; D is unresolved. This sequence originates from an adult woman who had mild COVID-19 (a few samples of this study predate the infection). Cell type and time point are not known. The CDR3 loop is CSARVVGGETQYF. The CDR3 nucleotides are TGCAGTGCTAGGGTAGTGGGTGGGGAGACCCAGTACTTC.